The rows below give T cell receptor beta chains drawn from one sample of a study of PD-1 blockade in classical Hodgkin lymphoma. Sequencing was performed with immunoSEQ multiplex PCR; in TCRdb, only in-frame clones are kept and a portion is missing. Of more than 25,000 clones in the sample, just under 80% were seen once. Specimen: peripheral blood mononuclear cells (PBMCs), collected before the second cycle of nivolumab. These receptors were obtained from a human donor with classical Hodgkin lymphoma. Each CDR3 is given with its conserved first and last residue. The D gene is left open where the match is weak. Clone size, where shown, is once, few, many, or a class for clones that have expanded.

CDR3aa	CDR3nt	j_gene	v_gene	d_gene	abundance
CASSLLGLGNTIYF	TGTGCCAGCAGCTTATTAGGGCTTGGAAACACCATATATTTT	TRBJ1-3	TRBV7-6	-	once
CASSPGVGTEAFF	TGTGCCAGCTCACCAGGGGTTGGCACTGAAGCTTTCTTT	TRBJ1-1	TRBV18	-	-
CASTPGDGPNYGYTF	TGTGCCAGCACCCCGGGGGACGGACCTAACTATGGCTACACCTTC	TRBJ1-2	TRBV9	-	-
CASSESGTWDEKLFF	TGTGCCAGCAGTGAATCTGGGACATGGGATGAAAAACTGTTTTTT	TRBJ1-4	TRBV6-1	-	-
CASSFSGIREETQYF	TGTGCCAGCAGCTTCTCAGGGATCAGGGAGGAGACCCAGTACTTC	TRBJ2-5	TRBV7-4	-	-
CASSLELLDTQYF	TGTGCCAGCAGCCTAGAGTTACTGGATACGCAGTATTTT	TRBJ2-3	TRBV7-2	-	-
CASSQGTSGGLGEETQYF	TGTGCCAGCAGCCAAGGGACTAGCGGGGGTTTAGGAGAAGAGACCCAGTACTTC	TRBJ2-5	TRBV4-2	TRBD2	-
CASSLQGAGEKLFF	TGTGCCAGCAGCTTACAGGGGGCGGGAGAAAAACTGTTTTTT	TRBJ1-4	TRBV5-4	TRBD1	-
CASSLERGVNTEAFF	TGTGCCAGCAGCTTGGAGAGAGGGGTTAACACTGAAGCTTTCTTT	TRBJ1-1	TRBV5-4	-	-
CASSQGQGRYEQYF	TGTGCCAGCAGCCAAGGACAGGGAAGATACGAGCAGTACTTC	TRBJ2-7	TRBV5-6	TRBD1	-
CASSMAGDVNQPQHF	TGTGCCAGTAGTATGGCGGGGGACGTCAATCAGCCCCAGCATTTT	TRBJ1-5	TRBV19	-	-
CASSKTPGQGPGELFF	TGTGCCAGTAGTAAAACCCCGGGACAGGGACCCGGGGAGCTGTTTTTT	TRBJ2-2	TRBV19	TRBD1	-
CASSFAGGVNTIYF	TGTGCCAGCAGCTTCGCAGGTGGCGTAAACACCATATATTTT	TRBJ1-3	TRBV7-9	-	few
CASSLGTGGNTEAFF	TGCGCCAGCAGCCTTGGGACAGGAGGGAACACTGAAGCTTTCTTT	TRBJ1-1	TRBV4-1	TRBD1	-
CASHDRRDQPQHF	TGTGCCAGCCACGACAGGCGAGATCAGCCCCAGCATTTT	TRBJ1-5	TRBV6-5	-	-
CASSLDRGTHNEQFF	TGTGCCAGCAGCCTCGACAGGGGAACACACAATGAGCAGTTCTTC	TRBJ2-1	TRBV7-8	TRBD1	-
CASSSGQTQHKAQHF	TGTGCCAGCAGCAGCGGACAGACCCAACATAAGGCCCAGCATTTT	TRBJ1-5	TRBV11-3	-	-
CAISERTSGGAAAETQYF	TGTGCCATCAGTGAGAGGACTAGCGGGGGGGCGGCTGCGGAGACCCAGTACTTC	TRBJ2-5	TRBV10-3	TRBD2	once
CASSDLASGNEQFF	TGCGCCAGCAGCGATTTGGCTAGCGGGAATGAGCAGTTCTTC	TRBJ2-1	TRBV5-1	TRBD2	-
CASRGKVFPYEQYF	TGTGCCAGCAGGGGAAAAGTATTTCCCTACGAGCAGTACTTC	TRBJ2-7	TRBV6-5	-	-
CASSSTGGINGEKLFF	TGCGCCAGCAGCTCAACGGGTGGGATTAACGGAGAAAAACTGTTTTTT	TRBJ1-4	TRBV5-1	-	-
CASGQQGTGGLTSYEQYF	TGTGCTAGTGGTCAACAGGGTACGGGGGGGTTGACCTCCTACGAGCAGTACTTC	TRBJ2-7	TRBV12-5	TRBD2	-
CASNPGHARRSNQPQHF	TGTGCCAGCAATCCGGGACACGCTCGCCGGAGCAATCAGCCCCAGCATTTT	TRBJ1-5	TRBV7-9	-	once
CASSLVGIQYF	TGTGCCAGCAGCTTGGTGGGCATTCAGTACTTC	TRBJ2-4	TRBV5-6	-	-
CASSGGGPAETQYF	TGTGCCAGCAGTGGCGGGGGGCCGGCAGAGACCCAGTACTTC	TRBJ2-5	TRBV6-1	TRBD2	-
CASSLGQTNYGYTF	TGTGCCAGCAGTCTCGGACAGACGAACTATGGCTACACCTTC	TRBJ1-2	TRBV7-9	-	-
CASSFRPGDRENTEAFF	TGTGCCAGCAGTTTTCGACCTGGGGACAGGGAGAACACTGAAGCTTTCTTT	TRBJ1-1	TRBV28	TRBD1	-
CASSLVAGGNTGELFF	TGTGCCAGCAGCTTGGTGGCGGGGGGGAACACCGGGGAGCTGTTTTTT	TRBJ2-2	TRBV5-6	TRBD2	-
CASSYDAYSYEQYF	TGTGCCAGCAGTTACGACGCTTACTCCTACGAGCAGTACTTC	TRBJ2-7	TRBV6-6	-	-
CASSPVRGTGTQYF	TGTGCCAGCAGTCCGGTCCGGGGGACTGGGACCCAGTACTTC	TRBJ2-5	TRBV27	-	few
CSARDAYGAFF	TGCAGTGCTAGAGACGCGTATGGGGCTTTCTTT	TRBJ1-1	TRBV20-1	-	-
CASSPPGHYYNEQFF	TGTGCCAGCAGTCCCCCGGGACATTACTACAATGAGCAGTTCTTC	TRBJ2-1	TRBV27	-	-
CAWSVRGAGETQYF	TGTGCCTGGAGTGTGCGGGGGGCGGGGGAGACCCAGTACTTC	TRBJ2-5	TRBV30	TRBD2	-
CATSRAGQGGGQPQHF	TGTGCCACCAGCAGAGCCGGCCAGGGCGGAGGTCAGCCCCAGCATTTT	TRBJ1-5	TRBV15	-	-
CAWRQAGGGADTQYF	TGTGCCTGGAGGCAAGCGGGGGGGGGCGCAGATACGCAGTATTTT	TRBJ2-3	TRBV30	TRBD2	once
CASVNPYEQYF	TGTGCCAGCGTAAACCCCTACGAGCAGTACTTC	TRBJ2-7	TRBV28	-	-
CASSYSGDPSTDTQYF	TGTGCCAGCAGTTACTCTGGGGACCCTTCCACAGATACGCAGTATTTT	TRBJ2-3	TRBV6-5	-	once
CASRRLAGAADTQYF	TGCGCCAGCAGACGACTAGCGGGGGCCGCAGATACGCAGTATTTT	TRBJ2-3	TRBV5-1	TRBD2	-
CASSFGAAGANVLTF	TGCGCCAGCAGCTTCGGGGCGGCTGGGGCCAACGTCCTGACTTTC	TRBJ2-6	TRBV5-1	-	-
CSVDTGGDRNEQFF	TGCAGCGTTGATACAGGGGGGGATAGGAATGAGCAGTTCTTC	TRBJ2-1	TRBV29-1	-	-
CAISAVAGVQETQYF	TGTGCCATCAGTGCCGTAGCGGGGGTCCAAGAGACCCAGTACTTC	TRBJ2-5	TRBV10-3	TRBD2	few
CASSQDIWSEPQHF	TGTGCCAGCAGTCAGGACATTTGGTCCGAGCCCCAGCATTTT	TRBJ1-5	TRBV6-4	-	-
CASNSFMNTEAFF	TGTGCCAGCAACTCCTTCATGAACACTGAAGCTTTCTTT	TRBJ1-1	TRBV2	-	-
CASSQRTGNNEQFF	TGTGCCAGCAGCCAGAGGACAGGGAACAATGAGCAGTTCTTC	TRBJ2-1	TRBV13	TRBD1	-
CASSSLRGRRDMTQYF	TGTGCCAGCAGCAGTCTCAGGGGGCGCAGGGATATGACGCAGTATTTT	TRBJ2-3	TRBV11-2	TRBD1	-
CASSLGTGQETQYF	TGTGCCAGCAGCTTGGGGACAGGTCAAGAGACCCAGTACTTC	TRBJ2-5	TRBV7-2	TRBD1	-
CASSLFGNTIYF	TGTGCCAGCAGCCTTTTCGGAAACACCATATATTTT	TRBJ1-3	TRBV14	-	-